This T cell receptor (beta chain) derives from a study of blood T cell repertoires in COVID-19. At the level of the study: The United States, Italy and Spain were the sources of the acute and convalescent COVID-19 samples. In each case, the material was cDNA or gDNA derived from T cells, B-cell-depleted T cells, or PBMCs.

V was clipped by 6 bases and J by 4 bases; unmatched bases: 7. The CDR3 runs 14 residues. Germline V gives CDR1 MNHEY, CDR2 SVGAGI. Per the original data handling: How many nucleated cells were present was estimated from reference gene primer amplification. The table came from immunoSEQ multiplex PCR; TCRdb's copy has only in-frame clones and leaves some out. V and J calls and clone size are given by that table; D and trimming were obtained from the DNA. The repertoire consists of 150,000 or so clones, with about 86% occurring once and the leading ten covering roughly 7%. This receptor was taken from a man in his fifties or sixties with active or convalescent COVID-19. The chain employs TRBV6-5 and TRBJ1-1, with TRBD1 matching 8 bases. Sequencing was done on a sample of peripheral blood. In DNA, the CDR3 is TGTGCCAGCAGCTACAGAACAGGGGGCACTGAAGCTTTCTTT. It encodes CASSYRTGGTEAFF.